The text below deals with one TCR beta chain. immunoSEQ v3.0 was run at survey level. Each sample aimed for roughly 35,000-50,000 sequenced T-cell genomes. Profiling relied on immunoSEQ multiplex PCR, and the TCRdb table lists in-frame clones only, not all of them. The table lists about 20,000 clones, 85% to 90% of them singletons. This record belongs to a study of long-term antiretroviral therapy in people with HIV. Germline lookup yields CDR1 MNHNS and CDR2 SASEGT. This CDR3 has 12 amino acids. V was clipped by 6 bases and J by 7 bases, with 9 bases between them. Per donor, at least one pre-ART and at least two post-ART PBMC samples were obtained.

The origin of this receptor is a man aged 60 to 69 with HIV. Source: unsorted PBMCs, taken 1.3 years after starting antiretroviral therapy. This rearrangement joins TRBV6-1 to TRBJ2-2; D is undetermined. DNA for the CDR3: TGTGCCAGCAGGAGAAATGTCGGGGAGCTGTTTTTT. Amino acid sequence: CASRRNVGELFF.